Reported below is one T cell receptor beta chain. The antigen is not known. These data are taken from a study of T cells expressing NK-cell markers. Study-wide results and caveats: NKG2C+ dominant clonotypes from over five donors made up roughly 1.0-7.5% of CD8+ T cells. Several of the donors also had these clonotypes leading their CD3+CD56-NKG2C+ fraction.

The CDR3 loop spans 16 amino acids. CDR1 and CDR2 from the germline V gene are SEHNR and FQNEAQ (reference sequence). UMIs accompanied the 5'RACE template switching by which TCR beta cDNA was made. Reanalyzing the 5' RACE reads, TCRdb keeps one entry per CDR3 protein, without DNA. The sample totals approximately 550,000 distinct CDR3 sequences; its top ten clones hold approximately 4%. This sequence was found in a young man in good health. The gene calls are TRBV7-9 and TRBJ2-3; the D gene TCRdb calls, TRBD1, cannot be checked with no DNA. Material: blood T cells: a sorted CD56 or NKG2C T cell subset, CD4+ or CD8+ T cells, or bulk PBMC T cells (not recorded which). This chain's CDR3 is CASSPRGTGSTDTQYF.